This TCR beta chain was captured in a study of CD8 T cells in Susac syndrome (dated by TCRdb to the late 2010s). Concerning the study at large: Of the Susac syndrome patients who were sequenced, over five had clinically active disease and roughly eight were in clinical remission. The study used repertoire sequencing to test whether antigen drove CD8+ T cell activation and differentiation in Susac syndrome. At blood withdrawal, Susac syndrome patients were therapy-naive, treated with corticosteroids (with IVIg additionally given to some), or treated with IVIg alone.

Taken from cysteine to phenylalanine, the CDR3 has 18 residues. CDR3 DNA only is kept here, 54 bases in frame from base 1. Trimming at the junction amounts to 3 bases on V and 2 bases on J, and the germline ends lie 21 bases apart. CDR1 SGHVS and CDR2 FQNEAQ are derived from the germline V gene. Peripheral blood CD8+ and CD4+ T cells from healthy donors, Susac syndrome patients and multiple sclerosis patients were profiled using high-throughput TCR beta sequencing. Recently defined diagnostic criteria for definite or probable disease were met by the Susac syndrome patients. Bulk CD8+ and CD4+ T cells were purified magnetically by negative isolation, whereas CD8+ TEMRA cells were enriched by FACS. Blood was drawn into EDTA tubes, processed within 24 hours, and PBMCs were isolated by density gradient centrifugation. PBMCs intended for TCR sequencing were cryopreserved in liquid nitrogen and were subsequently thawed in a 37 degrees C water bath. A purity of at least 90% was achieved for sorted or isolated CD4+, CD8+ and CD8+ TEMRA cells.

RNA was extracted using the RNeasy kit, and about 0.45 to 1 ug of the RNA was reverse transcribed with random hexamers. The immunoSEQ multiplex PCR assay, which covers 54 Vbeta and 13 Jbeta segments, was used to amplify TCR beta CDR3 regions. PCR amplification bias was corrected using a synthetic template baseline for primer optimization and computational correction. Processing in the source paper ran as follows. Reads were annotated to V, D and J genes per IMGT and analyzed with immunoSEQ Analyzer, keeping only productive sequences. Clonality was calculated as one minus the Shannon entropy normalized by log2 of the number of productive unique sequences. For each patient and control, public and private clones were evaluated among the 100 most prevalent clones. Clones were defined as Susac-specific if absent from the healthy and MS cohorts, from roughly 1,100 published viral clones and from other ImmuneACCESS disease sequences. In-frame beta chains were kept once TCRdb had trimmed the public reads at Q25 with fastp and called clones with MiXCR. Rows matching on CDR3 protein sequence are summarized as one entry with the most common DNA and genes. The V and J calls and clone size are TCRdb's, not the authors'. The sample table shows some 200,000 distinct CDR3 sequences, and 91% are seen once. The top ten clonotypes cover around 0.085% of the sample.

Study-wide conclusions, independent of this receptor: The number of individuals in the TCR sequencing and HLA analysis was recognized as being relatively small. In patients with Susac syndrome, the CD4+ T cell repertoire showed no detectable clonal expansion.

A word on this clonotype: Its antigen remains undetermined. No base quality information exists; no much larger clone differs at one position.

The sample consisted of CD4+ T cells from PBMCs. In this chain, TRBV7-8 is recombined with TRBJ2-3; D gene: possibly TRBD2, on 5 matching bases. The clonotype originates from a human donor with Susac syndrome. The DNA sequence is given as TGTGCCAGCAGCTTCGGCACCCGAGGGCGGAAATTCACAGATACGCAGTATTTT. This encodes CASSFGTRGRKFTDTQYF.